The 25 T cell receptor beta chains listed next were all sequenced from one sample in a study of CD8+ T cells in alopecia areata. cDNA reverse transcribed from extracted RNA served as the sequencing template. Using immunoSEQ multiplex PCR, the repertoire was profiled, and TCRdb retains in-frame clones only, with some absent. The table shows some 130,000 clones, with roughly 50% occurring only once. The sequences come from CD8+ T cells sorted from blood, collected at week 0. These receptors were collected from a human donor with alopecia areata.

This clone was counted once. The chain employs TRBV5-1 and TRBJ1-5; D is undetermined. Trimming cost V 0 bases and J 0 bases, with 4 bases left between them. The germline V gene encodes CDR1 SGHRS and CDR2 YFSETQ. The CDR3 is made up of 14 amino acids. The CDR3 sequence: CASSLATSNQPQHF. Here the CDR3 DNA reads TGCGCCAGCAGCTTGGCTACTAGCAATCAGCCCCAGCATTTT.

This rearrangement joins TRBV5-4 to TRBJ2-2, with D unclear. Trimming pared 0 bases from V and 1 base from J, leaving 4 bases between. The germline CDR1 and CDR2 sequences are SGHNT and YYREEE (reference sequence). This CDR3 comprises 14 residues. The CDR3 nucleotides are TGTGCCAGCAGCTTGGGGGAGAACACCGGGGAGCTGTTTTTT. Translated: CASSLGENTGELFF.

CDR3 nucleotides: TGTGCCAGCAGCTTATCAACAGAAGACTACGAGCAGTACTTC. Amino acids: CASSLSTEDYEQYF. This rearrangement joins TRBV7-3 to TRBJ2-7; D is ambiguous. The CDR3 has 14 amino acids. Trimming removed 2 bases at V and 3 bases at J, with 11 bases between. CDR1 is SGHTA, CDR2 FQGTGA, per germline. Full variable domain (outside the CDR3, taken from reference TRBV7-3 and TRBJ2-7): GAGVSQTPSNKVTEKGKYVELRCDPISGHTALYWYRQSLGQGPEFLIYFQGTGAADDSGLPNDRFFAVRPEGSVSTLKIQRTERGDSAVYLCASSLSTEDYEQYFGPGTRLTVT.

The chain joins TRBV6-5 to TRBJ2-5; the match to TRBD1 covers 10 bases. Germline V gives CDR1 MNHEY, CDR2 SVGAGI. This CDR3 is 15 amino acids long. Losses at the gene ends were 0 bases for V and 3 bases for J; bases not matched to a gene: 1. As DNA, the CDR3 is TGTGCCAGCAGTTACTCAGGACAGGGGGAAGAGACCCAGTACTTC. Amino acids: CASSYSGQGEETQYF.

CDR3 nucleotide sequence: TGTGCCAGCCAAACTTTGGGGGGCGTCGAGACCCAGTACTTC. It codes for CASQTLGGVETQYF. J is TRBJ2-5 and V is TRBV6-6; either TRBD1 or TRBD2 may supply D (6 bases each). V shed 8 bases and J shed 5 bases, with 18 bases lying between them. The CDR3 has 14 residues. Germline CDR1 reads MNHNY; CDR2 reads SVGAGI (reference sequence).

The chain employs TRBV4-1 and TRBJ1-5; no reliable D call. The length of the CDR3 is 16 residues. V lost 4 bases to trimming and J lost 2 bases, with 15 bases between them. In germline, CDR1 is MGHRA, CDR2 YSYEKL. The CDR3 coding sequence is TGCGCCAGCAGCCCACGCCCCGAGGTAGGCAATCAGCCCCAGCATTTT. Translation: CASSPRPEVGNQPQHF.

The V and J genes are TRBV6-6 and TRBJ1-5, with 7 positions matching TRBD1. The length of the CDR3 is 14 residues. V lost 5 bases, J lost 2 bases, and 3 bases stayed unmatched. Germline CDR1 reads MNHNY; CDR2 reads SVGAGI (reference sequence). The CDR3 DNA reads TGTGCCAGCAGTACCGGGACAGGCAATCAGCCCCAGCATTTT. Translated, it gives CASSTGTGNQPQHF.

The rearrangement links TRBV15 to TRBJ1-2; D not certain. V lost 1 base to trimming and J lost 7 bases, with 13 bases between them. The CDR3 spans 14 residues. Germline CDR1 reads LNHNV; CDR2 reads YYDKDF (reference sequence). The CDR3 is CATSRVPGEFGYTF. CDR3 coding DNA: TGTGCCACCAGCAGAGTCCCGGGCGAGTTTGGCTACACCTTC.

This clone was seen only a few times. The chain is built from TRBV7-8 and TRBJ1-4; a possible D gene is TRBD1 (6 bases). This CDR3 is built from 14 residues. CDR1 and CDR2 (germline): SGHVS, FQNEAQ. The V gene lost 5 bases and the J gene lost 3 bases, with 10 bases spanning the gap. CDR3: CASSPGGPNEKLFF. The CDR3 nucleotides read TGTGCCAGCAGCCCCGGGGGGCCTAATGAAAAACTGTTTTTT.

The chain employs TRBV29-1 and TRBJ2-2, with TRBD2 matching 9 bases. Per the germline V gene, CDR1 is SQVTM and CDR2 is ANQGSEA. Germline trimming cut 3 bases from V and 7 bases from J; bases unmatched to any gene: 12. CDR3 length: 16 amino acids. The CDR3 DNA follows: TGCAGCGTTGACTTGGCTAGCGGGGTCGATGGCGGGGAGCTGTTTTTT. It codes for CSVDLASGVDGGELFF.

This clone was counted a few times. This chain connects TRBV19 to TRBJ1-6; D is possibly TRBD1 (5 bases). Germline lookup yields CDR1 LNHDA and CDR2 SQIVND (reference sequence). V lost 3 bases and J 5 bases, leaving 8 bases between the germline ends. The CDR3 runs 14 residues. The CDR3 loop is CASSIGTDNSPLHF. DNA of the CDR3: TGTGCCAGTAGTATCGGGACGGATAATTCACCCCTCCACTTT.

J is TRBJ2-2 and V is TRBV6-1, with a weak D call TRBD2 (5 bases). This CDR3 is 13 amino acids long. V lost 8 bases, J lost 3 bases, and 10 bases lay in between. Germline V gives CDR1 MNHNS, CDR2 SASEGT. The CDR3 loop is CASEGSYTGELFF. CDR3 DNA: TGTGCCAGCGAGGGTAGTTACACCGGGGAGCTGTTTTTT.

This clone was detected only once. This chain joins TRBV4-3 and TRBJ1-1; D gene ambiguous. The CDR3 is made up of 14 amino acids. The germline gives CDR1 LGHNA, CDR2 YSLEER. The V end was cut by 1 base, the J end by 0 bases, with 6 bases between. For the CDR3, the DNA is TGCGCCAGCAGCCAAGTCGACATGAACACTGAAGCTTTCTTT. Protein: CASSQVDMNTEAFF.

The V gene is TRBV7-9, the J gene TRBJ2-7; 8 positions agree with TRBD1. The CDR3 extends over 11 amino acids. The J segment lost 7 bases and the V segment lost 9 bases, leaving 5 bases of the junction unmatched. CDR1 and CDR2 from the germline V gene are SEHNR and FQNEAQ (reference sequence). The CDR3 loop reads CASTTGGEQYF. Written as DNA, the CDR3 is TGTGCCAGTACTACAGGGGGGGAGCAGTACTTC.

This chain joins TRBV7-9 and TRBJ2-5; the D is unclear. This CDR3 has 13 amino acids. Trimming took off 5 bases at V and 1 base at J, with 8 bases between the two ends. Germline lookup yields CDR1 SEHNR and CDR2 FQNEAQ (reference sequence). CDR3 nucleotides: TGTGCCAGCAGCGGTCACAGCCAAGAGACCCAGTACTTC. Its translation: CASSGHSQETQYF. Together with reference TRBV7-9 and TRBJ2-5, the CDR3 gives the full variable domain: DTGVSQNPRHKITKRGQNVTFRCDPISEHNRLYWYRQTLGQGPEFLTYFQNEAQLEKSRLLSDRFSAERPKGSFSTLEIQRTEQGDSAMYLCASSGHSQETQYFGPGTRLLVL.

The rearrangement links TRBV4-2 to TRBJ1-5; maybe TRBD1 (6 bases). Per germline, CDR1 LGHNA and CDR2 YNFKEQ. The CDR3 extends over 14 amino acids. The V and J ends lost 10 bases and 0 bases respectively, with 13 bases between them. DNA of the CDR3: TGTGCCACAGGGGAGGATTATAGCAATCAGCCCCAGCATTTT. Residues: CATGEDYSNQPQHF.

CDR3 region: CASRNRTGGAGANVLTF. The CDR3 DNA reads as TGTGCCAGCAGGAACCGGACAGGGGGAGCTGGGGCCAACGTCCTGACTTTC. This chain links TRBV7-3 with TRBJ2-6; TRBD1 matches at 10 bases. Trimming at V came to 6 bases and at J to 2 bases, leaving 7 bases not matched to a gene. Germline CDR1 SGHTA, CDR2 FQGTGA. CDR3 length equals 17 residues.

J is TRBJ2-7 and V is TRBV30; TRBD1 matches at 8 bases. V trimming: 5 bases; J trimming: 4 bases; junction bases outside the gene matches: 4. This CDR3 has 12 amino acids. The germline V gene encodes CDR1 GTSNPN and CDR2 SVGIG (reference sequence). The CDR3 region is CAWCYRGYEQYF. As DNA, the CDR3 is TGTGCCTGGTGCTACAGGGGGTACGAGCAGTACTTC.

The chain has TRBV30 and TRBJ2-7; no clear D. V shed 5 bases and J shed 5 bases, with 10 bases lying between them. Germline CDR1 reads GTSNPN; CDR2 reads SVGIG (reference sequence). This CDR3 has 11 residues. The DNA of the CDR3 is TGTGCCTGGGGGGTTGCCCACGAGCAGTACTTC. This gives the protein CAWGVAHEQYF.

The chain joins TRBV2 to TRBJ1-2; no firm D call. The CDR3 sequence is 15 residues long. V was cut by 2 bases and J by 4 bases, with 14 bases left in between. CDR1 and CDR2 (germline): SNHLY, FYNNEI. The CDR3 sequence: CASSESRASAYGYTF. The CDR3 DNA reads TGTGCCAGCAGTGAAAGCCGAGCCTCCGCCTATGGCTACACCTTC.

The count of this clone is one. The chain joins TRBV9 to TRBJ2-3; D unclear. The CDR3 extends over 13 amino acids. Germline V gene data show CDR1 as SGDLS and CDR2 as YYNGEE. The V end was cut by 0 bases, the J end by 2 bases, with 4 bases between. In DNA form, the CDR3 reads TGTGCCAGCAGCGTAGGAAACACAGATACGCAGTATTTT. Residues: CASSVGNTDTQYF.

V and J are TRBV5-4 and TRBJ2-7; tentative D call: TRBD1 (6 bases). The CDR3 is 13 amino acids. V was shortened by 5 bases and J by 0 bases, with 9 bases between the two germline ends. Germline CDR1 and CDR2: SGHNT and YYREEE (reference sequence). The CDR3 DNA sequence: TGTGCCAGCAGAAAGGACAGCTCCTACGAGCAGTACTTC. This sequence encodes CASRKDSSYEQYF.

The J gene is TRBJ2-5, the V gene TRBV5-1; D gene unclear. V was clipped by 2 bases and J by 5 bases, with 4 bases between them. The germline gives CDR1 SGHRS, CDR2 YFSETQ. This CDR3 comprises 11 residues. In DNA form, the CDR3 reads TGCGCCAGCAGCTTTGGGGAGACCCAGTACTTC. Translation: CASSFGETQYF.

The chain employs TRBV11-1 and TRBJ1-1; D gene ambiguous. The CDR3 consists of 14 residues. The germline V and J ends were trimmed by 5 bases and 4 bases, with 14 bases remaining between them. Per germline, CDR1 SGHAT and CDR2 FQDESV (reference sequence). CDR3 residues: CASSPSHMGTEAFF. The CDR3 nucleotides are TGTGCCAGCAGCCCCTCCCATATGGGCACTGAAGCTTTCTTT.

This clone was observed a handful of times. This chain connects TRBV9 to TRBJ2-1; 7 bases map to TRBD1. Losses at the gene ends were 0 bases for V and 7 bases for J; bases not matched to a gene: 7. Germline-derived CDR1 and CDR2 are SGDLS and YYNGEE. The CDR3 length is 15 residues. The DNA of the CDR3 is TGTGCCAGCAGCGTAGGAGGGGGCAGGGGAAATGAGCAGTTCTTC. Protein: CASSVGGGRGNEQFF. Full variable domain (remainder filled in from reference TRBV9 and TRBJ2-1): DSGVTQTPKHLITATGQRVTLRCSPRSGDLSVYWYQQSLDQGLQFLIQYYNGEERAKGNILERFSAQQFPDLHSELNLSSLELGDSALYFCASSVGGGRGNEQFFGPGTRLTVL.